This TCR beta chain was sequenced during a study of cytomegalovirus exposure and HLA in healthy donors. This PCR relied on a set of 60 Vbeta primers and 13 Jbeta primers. TCRdb keeps only in-frame clones here, not all; method: immunoSEQ multiplex PCR. The sample contains more than 85,000 clones, more than 80% of which appear only once. The germline V gene encodes CDR1 SGHRS and CDR2 YFSETQ. CDR3 length: 15 residues. V lost 0 bases, J lost 0 bases, and 9 bases lay in between. To note about this clone: The antigen is undetermined.

Study-level results: It was reported that TCR beta sequences correctly inferred the HLA-A and HLA-B alleles for most subjects. An analysis was carried out at a later point. It showed that HLA-associated TCR beta chains were more clonally expanded than equally common non-associated chains.

This sequence was found in a man aged 18-30 years in good health and CMV-seronegative. The sample was PBMCs. The chain uses TRBV5-1 and TRBJ1-2; tentative D call: TRBD1 (5 bases). The chain's CDR3 is CASSLAGGSNYGYTF. In DNA, the CDR3 is TGCGCCAGCAGCTTGGCGGGGGGGTCTAACTATGGCTACACCTTC.